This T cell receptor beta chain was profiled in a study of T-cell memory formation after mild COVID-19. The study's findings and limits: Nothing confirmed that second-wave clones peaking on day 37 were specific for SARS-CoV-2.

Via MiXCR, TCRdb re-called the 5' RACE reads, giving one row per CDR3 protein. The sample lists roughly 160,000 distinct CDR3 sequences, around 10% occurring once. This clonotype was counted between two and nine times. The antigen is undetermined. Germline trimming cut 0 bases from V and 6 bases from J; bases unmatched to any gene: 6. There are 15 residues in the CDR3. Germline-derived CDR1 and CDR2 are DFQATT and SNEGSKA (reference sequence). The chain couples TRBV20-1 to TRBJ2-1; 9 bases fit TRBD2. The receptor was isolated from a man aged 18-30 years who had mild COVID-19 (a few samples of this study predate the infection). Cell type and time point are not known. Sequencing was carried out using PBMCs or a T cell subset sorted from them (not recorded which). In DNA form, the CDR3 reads TGCAGTGCTAGAGATCCGTCTAGCGGGGCCAATGAGCAGTTCTTC. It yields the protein CSARDPSSGANEQFF.